These 8 T cell receptor beta chains originate from one sample sequenced in a study of CD8+CD57+ T cells in acquired aplastic anemia. Investigators profiled TCR beta VDJ and CDR3 from genomic DNA template. MiXCR was run by TCRdb on the reads, yielding one entry per CDR3 protein. The data show around 200,000 distinct CDR3 sequences, under 65% seen once. Source material: sorted CD4+, CD8+, or CD8+CD57+ T cells (not recorded which) from PBMCs. The source is a human donor in good health.

The chain links TRBV2 to TRBJ2-3; D is possibly TRBD1 (6 bases). The CDR3 sequence is 15 residues long. The germline gives CDR1 SNHLY, CDR2 FYNNEI. The ends were cut back, 4 bases at V and 3 bases at J, with 14 bases in the middle. CDR3 in amino acids: CASSGQGTRTDTQYF. CDR3 in DNA: TGTGCCAGCAGTGGTCAGGGGACAAGGACAGATACGCAGTATTTT. Looking up the rest from reference TRBV2 and TRBJ2-3 gives the full variable domain: EPEVTQTPSHQVTQMGQEVILRCVPISNHLYFYWYRQILGQKVEFLVSFYNNEISEKSEIFDDQFSVERPDGSNFTLKIRSTKLEDSAMYFCASSGQGTRTDTQYFGPGTRLTVL.

The chain employs TRBV11-2 and TRBJ2-3; 8 bases align to TRBD2. The V gene end was trimmed by 1 base and the J gene end by 2 bases; junction bases not matched to a gene: 5. The CDR3 covers 16 residues. Germline CDR1 reads SGHAT; CDR2 reads FQNNGV. CDR3 in amino acids: CASSLGTGGATDTQYF. The CDR3 DNA reads as TGTGCCAGCAGCTTAGGAACGGGGGGGGCCACAGATACGCAGTATTTT.

V and J are TRBV7-2 and TRBJ2-5; maybe TRBD2 (5 bases). V was shortened by 2 bases and J by 5 bases, with 15 bases between the two germline ends. Germline V lookup: CDR1 SGHTA, CDR2 FQGNSA. This CDR3 comprises 15 residues. The CDR3 coding sequence is TGTGCCAGCAGCTTATCTGGACTCCCTGGGGAGACCCAGTACTTC. It codes for CASSLSGLPGETQYF. Full variable domain (missing parts from reference TRBV7-2 and TRBJ2-5): GAGVSQSPSNKVTEKGKDVELRCDPISGHTALYWYRQSLGQGLEFLIYFQGNSAPDKSGLPSDRFSAERTGGSVSTLTIQRTQQEDSAVYLCASSLSGLPGETQYFGPGTRLLVL.

This clonotype was observed a single time. This chain joins TRBV12-3 or TRBV12-4 and TRBJ2-3; TRBD2 matches at 7 bases. V trimming: 2 bases; J trimming: 6 bases; junction bases outside the gene matches: 8. CDR3 length: 15 residues. The CDR3: CASSLRGEGYDTQYF. The CDR3 DNA follows: TGTGCCAGCAGTTTAAGAGGGGAGGGTTATGATACGCAGTATTTT.

The chain joins TRBV7-8 to TRBJ2-7, with D uncertain. The CDR3 sequence is 15 residues long. The germline gives CDR1 SGHVS, CDR2 FQNEAQ. V lost 5 bases and J 1 base, leaving 15 bases between the germline ends. CDR3 bases: TGTGCCAGCAGCATAGGCGTGGGCAGTTCCTACGAGCAGTACTTC. This sequence encodes CASSIGVGSSYEQYF.

This chain connects TRBV20-1 to TRBJ1-2, with D possibly TRBD1 on 6 matching bases. The CDR3 spans 12 residues. Germline assignment: CDR1 DFQATT and CDR2 SNEGSKA (reference sequence). V dropped 6 bases and J dropped 7 bases, with 15 bases sitting between them. In nucleotides, the CDR3 is TGCAGTGCCAAGGGGGGGGCAGCTGGCTACACCTTC. Protein: CSAKGGAAGYTF.

CDR3 protein: CASSVGTGGESQYF. CDR3 DNA sequence: TGTGCCAGCAGTGTGGGGACAGGGGGCGAGTCCCAGTACTTC. V usage is TRBV2 and J usage is TRBJ2-5, with 12 bases that match TRBD1. From germline, CDR1 is SNHLY and CDR2 FYNNEI. This CDR3 has 14 amino acids. Losses at the gene ends were 4 bases for V and 9 bases for J; bases not matched to a gene: 6.

J is TRBJ2-7 and V is TRBV20-1; 9 nucleotides agree with TRBD1. In germline, CDR1 is DFQATT, CDR2 SNEGSKA (reference sequence). V lost 3 bases, J lost 6 bases, and 18 bases stayed unmatched. The CDR3 length is 17 residues. Written as DNA, the CDR3 is TGCAGTGCTAGTAATAAAATCCGGGACAGGGATTCGTCCGAGCAGTACTTC. Protein: CSASNKIRDRDSSEQYF.